This T cell receptor (beta chain) was identified in a study of somatic mutations in cytotoxic T cells in rheumatoid arthritis. As for the study in general: The flow sorting of some V beta antibody-stained T-cell populations reached nearly 100% purity, and the sorted populations included V beta1+ cells sequenced for TCRB. Study-wide findings and caveats: Within 8 of 65 patients, the single biggest CD8+ clone made up more than 20% of CD8+ cells.

Of note for this clone: Antigen specificity is unknown.

The healthy control blood donors were roughly 59% female, with median age approximately 56 years (range roughly 20-70). V lost 1 base and J lost 15; bases outside the gene matches: 5. There are 14 residues in the CDR3. Germline CDR1 reads SEHNR; CDR2 reads FQNEAQ (reference sequence). Clones were sequenced by immunoSEQ multiplex PCR, and TCRdb holds only the in-frame ones, with some missing. The sample carries some 20,000 clones, 70% to 75% recorded once. The chain has TRBV7-9 and TRBJ2-1; 14 bases fit TRBD2. The sequence derives from a woman aged 60 to 75 in good health. Sequencing was done on a sample of CD8+ T cells sorted from blood. CDR3 region: CASSLVGTSGSVFF. The CDR3 DNA follows: TGTGCCAGCAGCTTAGTTGGGACTAGCGGGAGTGTGTTCTTC.